This T cell receptor beta chain was documented in a study of T cell therapy after organ transplantation. Study-wide findings and caveats: Both transferred clonotypes and endogenous ones absent from products apparently reconstituted.

V was trimmed by 3 bases and J by 4 bases, leaving 12 bases between them. The CDR3 has 13 residues. The germline V gene encodes CDR1 GTSNPN and CDR2 SVGIG (reference sequence). TCRdb keeps only in-frame clones here, not all; method: immunoSEQ multiplex PCR. Of 50,000 or so clones in the sample, 85% to 95% are singletons; the top ten hold around 3.1%. To note about this clone: Its antigen is not identified.

This sequence originates from a human patient who had received a solid organ transplant and had CMV disease. The sample in question was CD8+ T cells from blood, obtained before autologous CMV-specific T cell therapy. The genes are TRBV30 and TRBJ1-1, with D perhaps matching TRBD1 (6 bases). The CDR3 region is CAWRLGGGTEAFF. In DNA, the CDR3 is TGTGCCTGGAGGCTGGGAGGGGGCACTGAAGCTTTCTTT. The whole variable domain, remainder taken from reference TRBV30 and TRBJ1-1, is SQTIHQWPATLVQPVGSPLSLECTVEGTSNPNLYWYRQAAGRGLQLLFYSVGIGQISSEVPQNLSASRPQDRQFILSSKKLLLSDSGFYLCAWRLGGGTEAFFGQGTRLTVV.